The 14 T cell receptor beta chains below come from one sample, sequenced in a study of blood T cells in healthy people across ages. A J-beta primer mix and a sample-barcoded 5' primer were used in a second PCR of roughly 6 to 11 cycles. TCRdb reprocessed the 5' RACE reads with MiXCR, giving one entry per CDR3 protein. The repertoire holds 1.5 million to 2 million distinct CDR3 sequences, with 40% to 55% as singletons. The source material was blood. All receptors derive from a woman in her 40s in good health.

The CDR3 sequence: CASSQALSEINIQYF. In DNA form, the CDR3 reads TGTGCCAGCAGCCAAGCTTTATCAGAGATAAACATTCAGTACTTC. The rearrangement links TRBV3-1 to TRBJ2-4; D unresolved. Trimming cost V 1 base and J 6 bases, with 13 bases left between them. There are 15 residues in the CDR3. CDR1 and CDR2 (germline): LGHDT, YNNKEL (reference sequence).

The chain uses TRBV7-2 and TRBJ2-3; 8 nucleotides align to TRBD2. Germline V gene sequence: CDR1 SGHTA, CDR2 FQGNSA. The CDR3 extends over 18 amino acids. V trimming: 0 bases; J trimming: 5 bases; junction bases outside the gene matches: 13. The CDR3 is CASSLAVSRGGPRDTQYF. The CDR3 nucleotides are TGTGCCAGCAGCTTAGCCGTAAGCCGGGGGGGGCCGAGAGATACGCAGTATTTT. The complete variable domain, with remaining parts taken from reference TRBV7-2 and TRBJ2-3, reads GAGVSQSPSNKVTEKGKDVELRCDPISGHTALYWYRQSLGQGLEFLIYFQGNSAPDKSGLPSDRFSAERTGGSVSTLTIQRTQQEDSAVYLCASSLAVSRGGPRDTQYFGPGTRLTVL.

This chain connects TRBV4-2 to TRBJ2-1; weak D call: TRBD2 (5 bases). Germline loops: CDR1 LGHNA, CDR2 YNFKEQ. V lost 3 bases to trimming and J lost 0 bases, with 12 bases between them. This CDR3 has 16 residues. The CDR3 nucleotides read TGTGCCAGCAGCCACTTGACTGAGGGCTCCTACAATGAGCAGTTCTTC. It translates to CASSHLTEGSYNEQFF.

This chain links TRBV6-5 with TRBJ2-7; D unclear. The J call may be faulty, since TRBJ2-5 better matches the DNA end. CDR3 size: 16 residues. Germline V gene sequence: CDR1 MNHEY, CDR2 SVGAGI. CDR3 coding DNA: TGTGCCAGCAGTTACTCGCTAGTAAACTCGAGAGAGACCCAGTACTTC. This codes for CASSYSLVNSRETQYF.

The genes are TRBV6-2 or TRBV6-3 and TRBJ1-2, with D uncertain. This CDR3 spans 13 amino acids. V was trimmed by 6 bases and J by 6 bases, leaving 14 bases between them. Per the germline V gene, CDR1 is MNHEY and CDR2 is SVGEGT. CDR3 in DNA: TGTGCCAGCAGACTTCCGGGCCCCCATGGCTACACCTTC. It translates to CASRLPGPHGYTF.

This chain connects TRBV6-4 to TRBJ1-2; the D gene is possibly TRBD1 (6 bases). Germline values: CDR1 MRHNA, CDR2 SNTAGT. The CDR3 is 14 residues long. Trimming cost V 6 bases and J 4 bases, with 15 bases left between them. CDR3 amino acids: CASRTSGTSYGYTF. The CDR3 DNA reads TGTGCCAGCAGAACCTCCGGGACAAGCTATGGCTACACCTTC.

This clonotype appeared once. This chain connects TRBV9 to TRBJ2-1; 13 bases fit TRBD2. The ends lost 3 bases at V and 2 bases at J; junction bases unmatched: 2. The CDR3 contains 16 residues. The germline V gene encodes CDR1 SGDLS and CDR2 YYNGEE. Here the CDR3 DNA reads TGTGCCAGCAGCGGCGGACTAGCGGGGGCCTACAATGAGCAGTTCTTC. Protein: CASSGGLAGAYNEQFF. The full variable domain, with the rest looked up from reference TRBV9 and TRBJ2-1, is DSGVTQTPKHLITATGQRVTLRCSPRSGDLSVYWYQQSLDQGLQFLIQYYNGEERAKGNILERFSAQQFPDLHSELNLSSLELGDSALYFCASSGGLAGAYNEQFFGPGTRLTVL.

The CDR3 sequence is CASSLGFGAETQYF. The CDR3 DNA follows: TGTGCCAGCAGCTTAGGGTTCGGGGCGGAGACCCAGTACTTC. The chain joins TRBV7-2 to TRBJ2-7; the D gene could be TRBD1 or TRBD2 (5 bases each). The end of the DNA fits TRBJ2-5 better, so the J call may be wrong. Germline CDR1 is SGHTA and CDR2 is FQGNSA. The CDR3 length is 14 residues.

This clonotype is a singleton in its sample. The rearrangement links TRBV29-1 to TRBJ2-2; D possibly uses TRBD1 or TRBD2 (5 bases each). The germline V and J ends were trimmed by 0 bases and 2 bases, with 10 bases remaining between them. Germline CDR1 is SQVTM and CDR2 is ANQGSEA. There are 15 residues in the CDR3. CDR3 sequence (DNA): TGCAGCGTTGAAGACACAGGAGGCAACACCGGGGAGCTGTTTTTT. The encoded protein is CSVEDTGGNTGELFF.

The genes are TRBV19 and TRBJ2-5, with TRBD2 matching 9 bases. The CDR3 is 14 residues long. Germline V lookup: CDR1 LNHDA, CDR2 SQIVND (reference sequence). The trim removed 8 bases at V and 11 bases at J, leaving 15 bases unmatched. The CDR3 nucleotides are TGTGCCAGTTTTCGGACGGGCGGGGGGGATGAGCAGTACTTC. Its translation is CASFRTGGGDEQYF.

This clonotype was seen a handful of times. The chain is built from TRBV6-1 and TRBJ2-5, with D perhaps matching TRBD2 (5 bases). CDR3 size: 13 residues. The ends were cut back, 4 bases at V and 7 bases at J, with 13 bases in the middle. Germline CDR1 reads MNHNS; CDR2 reads SASEGT. The CDR3 protein is CASSGLQVGTQYF. Written as DNA, the CDR3 is TGTGCCAGCAGTGGACTACAAGTAGGGACCCAGTACTTC.

In its sample, this clonotype was seen a few times. The rearrangement links TRBV5-6 to TRBJ2-3; weak D call: TRBD2 (5 bases). The CDR3 covers 13 residues. V was cut by 7 bases and J by 4 bases, with 13 bases left in between. The germline gives CDR1 SGHDT, CDR2 YYEEEE. The CDR3 coding sequence is TGTGCCAGCGCGCTAGCAAGGTCAGATACGCAGTATTTT. Encoded protein: CASALARSDTQYF.

The chain combines TRBV20-1 with TRBJ2-4; D gene ambiguous. Trimming pared 3 bases from V and 0 bases from J, leaving 6 bases between. This CDR3 is built from 13 residues. Germline V gives CDR1 DFQATT, CDR2 SNEGSKA (reference sequence). Here the CDR3 reads CSARDVAKNIQYF. CDR3 DNA: TGCAGTGCTAGGGACGTAGCCAAAAACATTCAGTACTTC.

This rearrangement joins TRBV28 to TRBJ1-5, with 8 nucleotides matching TRBD1. V was clipped by 7 bases and J by 5 bases; unmatched bases: 13. Germline V lookup: CDR1 MDHEN, CDR2 SYDVKM. The CDR3 covers 16 residues. The CDR3 DNA reads TGTGCCAGCAAAACTCCAGGGGGCATGGGCGATCAGCCCCAGCATTTT. It specifies CASKTPGGMGDQPQHF.